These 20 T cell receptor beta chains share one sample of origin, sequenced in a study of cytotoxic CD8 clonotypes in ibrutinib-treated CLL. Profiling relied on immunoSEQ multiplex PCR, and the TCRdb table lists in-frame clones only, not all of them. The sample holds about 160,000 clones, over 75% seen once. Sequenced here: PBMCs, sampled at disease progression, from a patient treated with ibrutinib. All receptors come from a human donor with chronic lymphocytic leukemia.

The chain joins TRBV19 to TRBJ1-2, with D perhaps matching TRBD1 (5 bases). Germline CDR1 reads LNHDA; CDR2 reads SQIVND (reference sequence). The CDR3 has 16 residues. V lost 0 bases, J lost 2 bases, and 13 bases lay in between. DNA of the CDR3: TGTGCCAGTAGTATAGACTTCCGACAGTTCAACTATGGCTACACCTTC. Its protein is CASSIDFRQFNYGYTF.

The CDR3, as DNA: TGTGCCAGCAGCGTAGGGCCCCTTGGGTCTGGCTACACCTTC. Its protein is CASSVGPLGSGYTF. The gene calls are TRBV9 and TRBJ1-2; no definite D call. Deletions cut 0 bases from V and 7 bases from J, with 13 bases between. Per the germline V gene, CDR1 is SGDLS and CDR2 is YYNGEE. The CDR3 runs 14 residues.

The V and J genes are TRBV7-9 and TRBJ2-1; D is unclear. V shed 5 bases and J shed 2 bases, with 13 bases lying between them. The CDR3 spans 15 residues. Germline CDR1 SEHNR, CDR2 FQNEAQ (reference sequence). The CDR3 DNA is TGTGCCAGCAGCCCGGTAGCCGGAACCTACAATGAGCAGTTCTTC. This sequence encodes CASSPVAGTYNEQFF. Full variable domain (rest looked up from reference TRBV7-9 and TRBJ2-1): DTGVSQNPRHKITKRGQNVTFRCDPISEHNRLYWYRQTLGQGPEFLTYFQNEAQLEKSRLLSDRFSAERPKGSFSTLEIQRTEQGDSAMYLCASSPVAGTYNEQFFGPGTRLTVL.

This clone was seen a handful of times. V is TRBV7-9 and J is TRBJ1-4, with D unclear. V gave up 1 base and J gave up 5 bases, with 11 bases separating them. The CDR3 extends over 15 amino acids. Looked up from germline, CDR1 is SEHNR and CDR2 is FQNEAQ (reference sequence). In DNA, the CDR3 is TGTGCCAGCAGCTTAGAAGGCAGAGAGAATGAAAAACTGTTTTTT. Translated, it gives CASSLEGRENEKLFF. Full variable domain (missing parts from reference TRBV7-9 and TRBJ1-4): DTGVSQNPRHKITKRGQNVTFRCDPISEHNRLYWYRQTLGQGPEFLTYFQNEAQLEKSRLLSDRFSAERPKGSFSTLEIQRTEQGDSAMYLCASSLEGRENEKLFFGSGTQLSVL.

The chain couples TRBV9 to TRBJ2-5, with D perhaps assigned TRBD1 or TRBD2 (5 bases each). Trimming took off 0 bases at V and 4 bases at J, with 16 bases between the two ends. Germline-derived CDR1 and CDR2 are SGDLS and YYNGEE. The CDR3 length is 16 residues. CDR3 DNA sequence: TGTGCCAGCAGCGTAGGGGCCACCACAGGAGGAGAGACCCAGTACTTC. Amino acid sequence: CASSVGATTGGETQYF.

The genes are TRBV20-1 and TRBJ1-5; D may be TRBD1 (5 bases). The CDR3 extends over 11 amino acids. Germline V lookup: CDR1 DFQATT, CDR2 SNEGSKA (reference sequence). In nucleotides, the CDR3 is TGCAGCGTGGGCAGGGATCAGCCCCAGCATTTT. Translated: CSVGRDQPQHF.

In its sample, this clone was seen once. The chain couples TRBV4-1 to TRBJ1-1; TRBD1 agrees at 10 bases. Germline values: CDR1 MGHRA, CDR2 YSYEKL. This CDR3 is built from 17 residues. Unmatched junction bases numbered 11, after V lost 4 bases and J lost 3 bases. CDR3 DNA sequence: TGCGCCAGCAGCCCTATAAGACAGGGGGCTTTGTACACTGAAGCTTTCTTT. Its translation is CASSPIRQGALYTEAFF.

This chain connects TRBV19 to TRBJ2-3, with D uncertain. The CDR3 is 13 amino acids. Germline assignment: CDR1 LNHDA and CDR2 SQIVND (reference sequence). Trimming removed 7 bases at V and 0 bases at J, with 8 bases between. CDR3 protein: CASKFTSTDTQYF. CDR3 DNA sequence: TGTGCCAGTAAGTTTACTAGCACAGATACGCAGTATTTT.

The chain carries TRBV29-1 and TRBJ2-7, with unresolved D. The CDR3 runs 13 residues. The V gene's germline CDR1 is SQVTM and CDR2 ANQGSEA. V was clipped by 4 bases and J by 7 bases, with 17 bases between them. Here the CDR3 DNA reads TGCAGCGTTGTGCACCCAGGTCGAAGGGAGCAGTACTTC. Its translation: CSVVHPGRREQYF.

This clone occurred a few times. CDR3 bases: TGTGCCAGCAGTTACGTCTCGGACACTGAAGCTTTCTTT. This sequence encodes CASSYVSDTEAFF. This chain connects TRBV6-6 to TRBJ1-1, with no clear D. Trimming left V 2 bases short and J 3 bases short, with 7 bases between. Germline V gives CDR1 MNHNY, CDR2 SVGAGI (reference sequence). This CDR3 spans 13 amino acids.

The CDR3 region has the DNA TGCGCCAGCAGCCCGGGACAGGGTTATACTGAAGCTTTCTTT. The encoded protein is CASSPGQGYTEAFF. The V gene is TRBV5-1, the J gene TRBJ1-1; 9 bases agree with TRBD1. Germline CDR1 is SGHRS and CDR2 is YFSETQ. This CDR3 has 14 amino acids. Trimming removed 4 bases from V and 5 bases from J; junction bases left unmatched: 6.

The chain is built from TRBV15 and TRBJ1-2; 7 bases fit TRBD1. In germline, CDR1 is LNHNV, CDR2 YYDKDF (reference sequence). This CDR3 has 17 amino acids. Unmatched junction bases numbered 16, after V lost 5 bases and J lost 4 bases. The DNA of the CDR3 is TGTGCCACCAGCCCGACAGGGCAAAGCACTGCTAGCTATGGCTACACCTTC. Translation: CATSPTGQSTASYGYTF.

This CDR3 is CASSLSPDRANEQFF. The CDR3 DNA is TGTGCCAGCAGTCTCTCACCCGACAGGGCGAATGAGCAGTTCTTC. The chain recombines TRBV6-5 with TRBJ2-1, with 7 bases fitting TRBD1. The germline V gene encodes CDR1 MNHEY and CDR2 SVGAGI. V was pared by 5 bases and J by 7 bases, with 11 bases of the junction left unmatched. This CDR3 has 15 amino acids.

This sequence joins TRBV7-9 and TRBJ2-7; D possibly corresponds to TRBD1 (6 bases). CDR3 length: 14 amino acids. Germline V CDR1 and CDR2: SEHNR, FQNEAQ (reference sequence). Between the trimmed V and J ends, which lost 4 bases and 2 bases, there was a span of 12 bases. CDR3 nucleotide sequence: TGTGCCAGCAGCTCTGGACAGCCCCCCTACGAGCAGTACTTC. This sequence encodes CASSSGQPPYEQYF.

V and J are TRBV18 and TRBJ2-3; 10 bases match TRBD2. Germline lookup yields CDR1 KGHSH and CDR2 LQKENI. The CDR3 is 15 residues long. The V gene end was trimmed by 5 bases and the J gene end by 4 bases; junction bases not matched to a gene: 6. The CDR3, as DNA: TGTGCCAGCTCAGCCGGGCTAGCGGGAGCAGATACGCAGTATTTT. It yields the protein CASSAGLAGADTQYF. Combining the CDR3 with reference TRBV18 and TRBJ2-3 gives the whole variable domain NAGVMQNPRHLVRRRGQEARLRCSPMKGHSHVYWYRQLPEEGLKFMVYLQKENIIDESGMPKERFSAEFPKEGPSILRIQQVVRGDSAAYFCASSAGLAGADTQYFGPGTRLTVL.

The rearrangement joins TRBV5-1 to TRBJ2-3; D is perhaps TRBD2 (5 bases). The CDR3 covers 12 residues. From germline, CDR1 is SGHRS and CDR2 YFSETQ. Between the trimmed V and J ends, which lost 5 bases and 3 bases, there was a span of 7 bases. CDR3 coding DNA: TGCGCCAGCAGGGGAGAAACAGATACGCAGTATTTT. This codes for CASRGETDTQYF.

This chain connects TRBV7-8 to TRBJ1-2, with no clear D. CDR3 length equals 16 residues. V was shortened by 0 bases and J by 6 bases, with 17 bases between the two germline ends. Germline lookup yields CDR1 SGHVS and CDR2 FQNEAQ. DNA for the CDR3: TGTGCCAGCAGCTTAGCGCCCCGGCCCCGGAACCATGGCTACACCTTC. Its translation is CASSLAPRPRNHGYTF. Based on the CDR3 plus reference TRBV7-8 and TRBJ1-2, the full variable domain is GAGVSQSPRYKVAKRGQDVALRCDPISGHVSLFWYQQALGQGPEFLTYFQNEAQLDKSGLPSDRFFAERPEGSVSTLKIQRTQQEDSAVYLCASSLAPRPRNHGYTFGSGTRLTVV.

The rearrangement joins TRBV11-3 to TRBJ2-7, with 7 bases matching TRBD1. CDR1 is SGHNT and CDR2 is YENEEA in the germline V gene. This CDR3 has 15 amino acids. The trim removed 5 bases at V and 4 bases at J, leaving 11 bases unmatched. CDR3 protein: CASSGYRDRPYEQYF. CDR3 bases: TGTGCCAGCAGCGGTTACCGGGACAGACCTTACGAGCAGTACTTC.

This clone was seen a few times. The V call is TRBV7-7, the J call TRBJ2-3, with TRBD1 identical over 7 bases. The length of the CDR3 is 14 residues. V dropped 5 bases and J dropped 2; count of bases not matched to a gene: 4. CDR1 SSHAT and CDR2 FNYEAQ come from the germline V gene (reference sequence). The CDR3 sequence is CASSRDRDTDTQYF. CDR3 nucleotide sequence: TGTGCCAGCAGCCGTGACAGGGACACAGATACGCAGTATTTT.

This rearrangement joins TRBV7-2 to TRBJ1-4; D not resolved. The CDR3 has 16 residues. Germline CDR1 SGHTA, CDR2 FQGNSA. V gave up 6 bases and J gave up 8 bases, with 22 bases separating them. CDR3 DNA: TGTGCCAGCAGGAAACTCGGGCAGTCGGTATCCGAAAAACTGTTTTTT. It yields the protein CASRKLGQSVSEKLFF.